The rows below give T cell receptor beta chains drawn from one sample of a study of blood T cell repertoires in COVID-19. Clones were sequenced by immunoSEQ multiplex PCR, and TCRdb holds only the in-frame ones, with some missing. Among some 170,000 clones listed, roughly 88% were seen once. Sequencing was done on a sample of peripheral blood. All receptors come from a woman in her forties with COVID-19, enrolled during active disease. CDR3s include the opening cysteine and the closing phenylalanine or tryptophan. The D gene is left open where the match is weak. Part of the rows lack a size; the others show once, few, many or a class for expanded clones.

abundance	v_gene	j_gene	d_gene	CDR3aa	CDR3nt
NA	TRBV27	TRBJ1-1	TRBD1	CASSKRTGAPTEAFF	TGTGCCAGCAGTAAGCGGACAGGGGCCCCAACGGAAGCTTTCTTT
NA	TRBV6-5	TRBJ1-5	NA	CASRLSTGSNQPQHF	TGTGCCAGCCGCCTTTCGACAGGAAGCAATCAGCCCCAGCATTTT
NA	TRBV7-8	TRBJ1-6	TRBD1	CASSLQGAYNSPLHF	TGTGCCAGCAGCTTGCAGGGGGCGTATAATTCACCCCTCCACTTT
NA	TRBV7-6	TRBJ2-1	NA	CASSPLDNEQFF	TGTGCCAGCAGTCCCCTTGACAATGAGCAGTTCTTC
few	TRBV28	TRBJ2-2	NA	CASSFSEELFF	TGTGCCAGCAGTTTTAGTGAGGAGCTGTTTTTT
NA	TRBV9	TRBJ2-1	TRBD2	CASSLPPRTSKGNEQFF	TGTGCCAGCAGCCTCCCCCCCCGGACTAGCAAGGGGAATGAGCAGTTCTTC
NA	TRBV27	TRBJ2-4	TRBD2	CASRGGNGNIQYF	TGTGCCAGCCGGGGGGGGAATGGAAACATTCAGTACTTC
NA	TRBV4-2	TRBJ1-1	NA	CASSQEVRGMNTEAFF	TGTGCCAGCAGCCAAGAAGTGCGCGGTATGAACACTGAAGCTTTCTTT
NA	TRBV27	TRBJ2-2	NA	CASRTGQTNTGELFF	TGTGCCAGCAGAACTGGACAGACGAACACCGGGGAGCTGTTTTTT
NA	TRBV25-1	TRBJ2-7	TRBD1	CASSPGQVSYEQYF	TGTGCCAGCAGCCCGGGACAGGTCTCCTACGAGCAGTACTTC
NA	TRBV30	TRBJ1-5	TRBD1	CAWSASLLDRGGSNQPQHF	TGTGCCTGGAGCGCGAGTCTATTAGACAGGGGAGGGAGCAATCAGCCCCAGCATTTT
NA	TRBV2	TRBJ2-1	TRBD1	CASNGQGYNEQFF	TGTGCCAGCAACGGACAGGGGTACAATGAGCAGTTCTTC
once	TRBV19	TRBJ1-2	TRBD1	CASSIRQGPLYGYTF	TGTGCCAGTAGTATTAGACAGGGACCCCTCTATGGCTACACCTTC
NA	TRBV29-1	TRBJ2-7	NA	CSVEGGHEQYF	TGCAGCGTTGAGGGGGGGCACGAGCAGTACTTC